One sample yielded the 4 T cell receptor beta chains listed below, sequenced in a study of T cells in Graves' hyperthyroidism and ophthalmopathy. From RNA transcripts, TCR beta CDR3 regions were amplified. HTBI primers were the set used in a first-round RT-PCR of the TCR CDR3. TCRdb reprocessed the multiplex PCR reads via MiXCR and lists one record per CDR3 protein. The sample shows 750,000 to 950,000 distinct CDR3 sequences, roughly 40% of them seen only once. Input material: blood. These receptors were collected from a man between 18 and 29 years old with Graves' hyperthyroidism.

Of note for this clonotype: This sequence may be a read error, since a much larger clone differs from it by one base. V and J are TRBV6-1 and TRBJ1-4; D not resolved. The length of the CDR3 is 15 residues. Germline V gene sequence: CDR1 MNHNS, CDR2 SASEGT. With 4 bases removed from V and 7 bases from J, the gap between germline ends came to 16 bases. CDR3 in amino acids: CASSVGEGSGEKLFF. In DNA form, the CDR3 reads TGTGCCAGCAGTGTTGGCGAGGGTTCGGGTGAAAAACTGTTTTTT.

The rearrangement joins TRBV4-1 to TRBJ1-4; D call uncertain. The CDR3 extends over 16 amino acids. The germline V gene encodes CDR1 MGHRA and CDR2 YSYEKL. The germline V and J ends were trimmed by 3 bases and 0 bases, with 11 bases remaining between them. Written as DNA, the CDR3 is TGCGCCAGCAGCCAGACCGTGATTTCAACTAATGAAAAACTGTTTTTT. Translation gives CASSQTVISTNEKLFF.

The chain joins TRBV29-1 to TRBJ2-7, with D hard to call. The CDR3 has 13 amino acids. V was clipped by 5 bases and J by 2 bases, with 13 bases between them. The germline gives CDR1 SQVTM, CDR2 ANQGSEA. CDR3 loop: CSVQDLSPYEQYF. The CDR3 coding sequence is TGCAGCGTTCAGGACCTCAGTCCCTACGAGCAGTACTTC.

Many counts were recorded for this clonotype. J is TRBJ1-1 and V is TRBV29-1, with D perhaps matching TRBD1 (5 bases). Looked up from germline, CDR1 is SQVTM and CDR2 is ANQGSEA. Trimming cost V 4 bases and J 0 bases, with 15 bases left between them. This CDR3 is built from 15 residues. CDR3 region: CSVAGLRGLNTEAFF. CDR3 DNA sequence: TGCAGCGTTGCGGGGTTGAGGGGTTTGAACACTGAAGCTTTCTTT.